Listed here is a single T cell receptor (beta chain). What it binds is unknown. In the PCR, 60 Vbeta and 13 Jbeta primers were used. Generated by immunoSEQ multiplex PCR, the TCRdb table keeps only in-frame clones and is missing some. In the table there are 150,000 to 200,000 clones, 79% of which are singletons. These data are taken from a study of cytomegalovirus exposure and HLA in healthy donors. CDR1 and CDR2 (germline): MNHNS, SASEGT. The J segment lost 6 bases and the V segment lost 4 bases, leaving 15 bases of the junction unmatched. The CDR3 sequence is 18 residues long. Notes on the study in general: For most TCR beta V segments, an earlier analysis put the productive rate at about 87% or about 30% of the time. Among TCR beta chains, those listed as cytomegalovirus-associated numbered 164. Fewer than 20,000 TCR beta sequences were associated with HLA alleles at 0.05 false discovery rate in a later analysis. As was reported, the HLA-A and HLA-B alleles of most subjects were accurately predicted from TCR beta sequences.

Source material: PBMCs. The clonotype comes from a man in his forties or fifties in good health and CMV-seronegative. V gene TRBV6-1 combines with J gene TRBJ2-1, with 10 bases fitting TRBD1. The CDR3 DNA follows: TGTGCCAGCAGTGTTGACAGGGGGCGCGTGTTTACCCGCAATGAGCAGTTCTTC. Amino acids: CASSVDRGRVFTRNEQFF.